Listed below are T cell receptor beta chains from one sample, sequenced in a study of blood T cell repertoires in COVID-19. Sequencing was performed with immunoSEQ multiplex PCR; in TCRdb, only in-frame clones are kept and a portion is missing. The table records tens of thousands of clones, approximately 88% of them present only once. The sequenced sample was peripheral blood. The source is an older woman with COVID-19, enrolled during active disease. Each CDR3 is given without its conserved first and last residue. For some rows the clone size is stated as once, few or many, or as a class when expanded; others skip it.

clone_size	v_call	j_call	cdr3_length	cdr3_aa
NA	TRBV3-1/TRBV3-2	TRBJ1-5	12	ASSHTGGNQPQH
NA	TRBV7-9	TRBJ1-2	12	ASRKTDSHYGYT
NA	TRBV18	TRBJ2-7	13	ASSPRSGRTYEQY
NA	TRBV10-2	TRBJ1-1	12	ASSFDSLNTEAF
NA	TRBV6-5	TRBJ2-7	11	ASSRQGTYEQY
once	TRBV24-1	TRBJ2-3	14	ATSDWTSGGADTQY
NA	TRBV9	TRBJ2-1	13	ASTLRDFSYNEQF
once	TRBV19	TRBJ1-5	12	ASRGQITNQPQH
NA	TRBV5-6	TRBJ1-2	11	ASSPGVITGYT
medium-sized	TRBV13	TRBJ1-2	11	ASSFGGGYGYT
NA	TRBV30	TRBJ1-6	14	AWNRDRGERSSPLH
NA	TRBV7-7	TRBJ2-2	13	ASSLGYPNTGELF
NA	TRBV5-1	TRBJ1-6	12	ASSLGTANSPLH
NA	TRBV7-3	TRBJ2-3	13	ASSLQAGSTDTQY
NA	TRBV2	TRBJ1-5	15	ASRPGGTSTSNQPQH
once	TRBV18	TRBJ2-5	14	ASSPPNRVGQETQY
NA	TRBV5-1	TRBJ1-1	14	ASSPTRQGRGTEAF
NA	TRBV5-6	TRBJ1-2	13	ASSSGAFVRYGYT
NA	TRBV18	TRBJ1-2	12	ASSPPEPNYGYT
NA	TRBV28	TRBJ1-5	17	ASRQLAGGGLYDNQPQH